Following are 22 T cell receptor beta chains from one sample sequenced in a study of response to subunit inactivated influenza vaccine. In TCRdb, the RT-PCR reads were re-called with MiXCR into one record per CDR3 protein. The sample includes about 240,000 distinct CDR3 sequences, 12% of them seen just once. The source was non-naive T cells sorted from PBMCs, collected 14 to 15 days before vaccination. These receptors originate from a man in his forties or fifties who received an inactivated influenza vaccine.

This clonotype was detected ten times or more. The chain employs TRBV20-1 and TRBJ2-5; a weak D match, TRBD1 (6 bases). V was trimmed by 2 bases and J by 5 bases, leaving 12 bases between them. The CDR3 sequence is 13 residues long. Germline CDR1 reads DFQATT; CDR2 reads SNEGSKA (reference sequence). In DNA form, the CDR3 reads TGCAGTGCTAGAAGGGGGTTCTTGGAGACCCAGTACTTC. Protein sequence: CSARRGFLETQYF.

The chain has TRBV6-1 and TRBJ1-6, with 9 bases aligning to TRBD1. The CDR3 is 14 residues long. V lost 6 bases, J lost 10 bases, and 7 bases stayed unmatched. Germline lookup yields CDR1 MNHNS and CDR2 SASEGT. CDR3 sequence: CASRGQGSRSPLHF. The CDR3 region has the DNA TGTGCCAGCAGAGGACAGGGGTCGCGGTCACCCCTCCACTTT.

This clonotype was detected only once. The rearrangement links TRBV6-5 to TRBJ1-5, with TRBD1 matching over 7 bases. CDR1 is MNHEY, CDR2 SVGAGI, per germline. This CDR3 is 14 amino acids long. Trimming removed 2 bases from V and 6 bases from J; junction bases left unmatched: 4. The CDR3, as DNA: TGTGCCAGCAGTTACGGGGACAGTAGTCAGCCCCAGCATTTT. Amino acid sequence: CASSYGDSSQPQHF.

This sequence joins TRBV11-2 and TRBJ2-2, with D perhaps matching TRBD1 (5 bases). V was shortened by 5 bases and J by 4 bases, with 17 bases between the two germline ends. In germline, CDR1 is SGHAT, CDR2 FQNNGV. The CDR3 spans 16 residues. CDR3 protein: CASSGPDRVLTGELFF. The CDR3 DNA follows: TGTGCCAGCAGCGGACCAGACAGAGTTCTCACCGGGGAGCTGTTTTTT. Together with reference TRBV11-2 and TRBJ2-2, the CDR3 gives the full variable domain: EAGVAQSPRYKIIEKRQSVAFWCNPISGHATLYWYQQILGQGPKLLIQFQNNGVVDDSQLPKDRFSAERLKGVDSTLKIQPAKLEDSAVYLCASSGPDRVLTGELFFGEGSRLTVL.

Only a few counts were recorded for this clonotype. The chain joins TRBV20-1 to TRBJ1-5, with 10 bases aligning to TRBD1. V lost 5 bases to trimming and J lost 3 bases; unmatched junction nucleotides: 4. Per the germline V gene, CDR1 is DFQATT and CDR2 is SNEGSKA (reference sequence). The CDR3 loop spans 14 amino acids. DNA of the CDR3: TGCAGTGCTTCCCGACAGGGGGCCAATCAGCCCCAGCATTTT. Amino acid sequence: CSASRQGANQPQHF.

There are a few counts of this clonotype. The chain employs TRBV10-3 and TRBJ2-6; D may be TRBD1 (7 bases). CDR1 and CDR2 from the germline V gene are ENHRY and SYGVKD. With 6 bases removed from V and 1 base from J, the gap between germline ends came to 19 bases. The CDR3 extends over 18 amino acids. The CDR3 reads CAIRGIKEGASGANVLTF. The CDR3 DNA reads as TGTGCCATCAGGGGGATAAAGGAGGGGGCGTCTGGGGCCAACGTCCTGACTTTC.

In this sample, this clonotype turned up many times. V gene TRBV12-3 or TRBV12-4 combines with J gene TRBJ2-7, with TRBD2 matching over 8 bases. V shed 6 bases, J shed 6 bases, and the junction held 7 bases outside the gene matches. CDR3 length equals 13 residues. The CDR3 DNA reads TGTGCCAGCAGACCAAGCGGGGGAGGCGAGCAGTACTTC. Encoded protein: CASRPSGGGEQYF.

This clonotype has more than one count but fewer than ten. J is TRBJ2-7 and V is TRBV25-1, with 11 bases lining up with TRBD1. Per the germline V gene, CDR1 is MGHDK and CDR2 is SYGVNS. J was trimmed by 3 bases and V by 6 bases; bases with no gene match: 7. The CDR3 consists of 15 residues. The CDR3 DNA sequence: TGTGCCAGCAGCGCCGGGACAGGGGGATACTACGAGCAGTACTTC. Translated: CASSAGTGGYYEQYF.

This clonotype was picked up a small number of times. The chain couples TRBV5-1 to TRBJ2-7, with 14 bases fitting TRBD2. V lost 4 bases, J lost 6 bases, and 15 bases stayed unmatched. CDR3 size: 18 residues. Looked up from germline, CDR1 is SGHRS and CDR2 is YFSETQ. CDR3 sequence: CASSPGLAGVSKPLEQYF. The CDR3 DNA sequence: TGCGCCAGCAGCCCGGGACTAGCGGGGGTCTCCAAACCTCTCGAGCAGTACTTC.

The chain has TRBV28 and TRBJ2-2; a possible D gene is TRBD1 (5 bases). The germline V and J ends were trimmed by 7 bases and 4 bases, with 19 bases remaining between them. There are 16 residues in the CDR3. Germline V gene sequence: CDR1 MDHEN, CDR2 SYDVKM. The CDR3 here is CASTDVTAKLTGELFF. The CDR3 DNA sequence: TGTGCCAGCACCGATGTGACAGCTAAACTCACCGGGGAGCTGTTTTTT.

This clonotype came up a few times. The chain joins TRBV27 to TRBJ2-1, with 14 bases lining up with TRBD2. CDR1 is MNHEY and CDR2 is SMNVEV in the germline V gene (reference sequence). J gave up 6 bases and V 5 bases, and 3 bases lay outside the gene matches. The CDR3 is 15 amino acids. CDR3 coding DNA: TGTGCCAGCAGTCTCGGGACTAGCGGGAGCAATGAGCAGTTCTTC. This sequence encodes CASSLGTSGSNEQFF.

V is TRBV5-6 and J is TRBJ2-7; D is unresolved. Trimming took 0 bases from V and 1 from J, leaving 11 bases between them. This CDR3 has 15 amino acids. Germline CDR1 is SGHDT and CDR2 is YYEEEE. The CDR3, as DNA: TGTGCCAGCAGCTTGGGACTCAGCAATTCCTACGAGCAGTACTTC. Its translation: CASSLGLSNSYEQYF.

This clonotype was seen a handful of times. The CDR3 region is CASSLAHRVTGELFF. The DNA of the CDR3 is TGTGCCAGCAGTTTAGCCCACAGGGTGACCGGGGAGCTGTTTTTT. The chain joins TRBV27 to TRBJ2-2, with TRBD1 as a possible D gene (6 bases). The germline CDR1 and CDR2 sequences are MNHEY and SMNVEV (reference sequence). The V gene lost 2 bases and the J gene lost 5 bases, with 12 bases spanning the gap. This CDR3 region has 15 residues.

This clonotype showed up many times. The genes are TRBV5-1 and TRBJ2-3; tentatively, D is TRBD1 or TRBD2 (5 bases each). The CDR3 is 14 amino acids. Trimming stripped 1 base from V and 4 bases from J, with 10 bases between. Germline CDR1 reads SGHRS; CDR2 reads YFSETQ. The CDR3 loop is CASSLSVGADTQYF. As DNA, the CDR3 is TGCGCCAGCAGCTTGTCGGTGGGGGCAGATACGCAGTATTTT.

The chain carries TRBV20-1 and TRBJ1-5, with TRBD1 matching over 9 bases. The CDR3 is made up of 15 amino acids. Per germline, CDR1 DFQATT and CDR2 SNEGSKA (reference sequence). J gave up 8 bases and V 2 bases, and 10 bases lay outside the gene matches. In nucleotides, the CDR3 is TGCAGTGCTAGAAAAGACAGGGGGTTGTTCGAGCCCCAGCATTTT. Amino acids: CSARKDRGLFEPQHF.

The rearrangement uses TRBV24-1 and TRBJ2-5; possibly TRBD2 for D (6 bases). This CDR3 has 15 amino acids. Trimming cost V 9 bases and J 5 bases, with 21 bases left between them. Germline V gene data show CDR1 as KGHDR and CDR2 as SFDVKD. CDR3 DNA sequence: TGTGCCACCGGGGCAAACCGGGACCGGGGGGAGACCCAGTACTTC. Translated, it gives CATGANRDRGETQYF.

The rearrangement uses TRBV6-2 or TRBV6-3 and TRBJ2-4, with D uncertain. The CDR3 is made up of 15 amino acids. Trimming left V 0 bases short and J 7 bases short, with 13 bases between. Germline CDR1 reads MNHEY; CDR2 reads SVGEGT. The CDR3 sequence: CASSYSKVQENIQYF. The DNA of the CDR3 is TGTGCCAGCAGTTACTCGAAGGTCCAGGAGAACATTCAGTACTTC.

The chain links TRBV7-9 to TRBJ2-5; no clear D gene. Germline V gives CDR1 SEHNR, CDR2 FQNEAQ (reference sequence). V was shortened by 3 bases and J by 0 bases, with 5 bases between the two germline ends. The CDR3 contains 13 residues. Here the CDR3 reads CASSFPYQETQYF. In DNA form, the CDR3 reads TGTGCCAGCAGCTTTCCGTACCAAGAGACCCAGTACTTC.

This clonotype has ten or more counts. The CDR3: CASTPDPTWNIQYF. The CDR3 nucleotides are TGTGCCTCAACCCCGGACCCAACCTGGAACATTCAGTACTTC. This chain links TRBV12-3 or TRBV12-4 with TRBJ2-4; D is undetermined. Trimming cost V 11 bases and J 7 bases, with 21 bases left between them. The CDR3 extends over 14 amino acids.

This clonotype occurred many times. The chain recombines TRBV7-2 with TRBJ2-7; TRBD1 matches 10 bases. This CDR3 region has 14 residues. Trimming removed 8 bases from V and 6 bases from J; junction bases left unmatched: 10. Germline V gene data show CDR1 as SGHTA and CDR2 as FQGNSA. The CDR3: CASGPPGTGAEQYF. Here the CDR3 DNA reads TGTGCCAGCGGTCCCCCGGGGACAGGGGCCGAGCAGTACTTC. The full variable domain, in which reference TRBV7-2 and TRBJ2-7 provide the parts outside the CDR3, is GAGVSQSPSNKVTEKGKDVELRCDPISGHTALYWYRQSLGQGLEFLIYFQGNSAPDKSGLPSDRFSAERTGGSVSTLTIQRTQQEDSAVYLCASGPPGTGAEQYFGPGTRLTVT.

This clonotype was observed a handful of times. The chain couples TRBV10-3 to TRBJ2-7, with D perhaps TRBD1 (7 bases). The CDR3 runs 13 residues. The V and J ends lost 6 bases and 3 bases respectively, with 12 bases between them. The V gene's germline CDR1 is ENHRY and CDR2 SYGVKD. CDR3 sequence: CAIRAGQYYEQYF. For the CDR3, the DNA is TGTGCCATCAGGGCGGGACAGTACTACGAGCAGTACTTC.

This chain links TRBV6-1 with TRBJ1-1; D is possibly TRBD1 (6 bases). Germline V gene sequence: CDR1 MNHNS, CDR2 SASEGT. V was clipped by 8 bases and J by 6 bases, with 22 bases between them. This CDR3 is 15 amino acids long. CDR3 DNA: TGTGCCAGCCGAAGGGGGGCACAGGGTGAGTCTGAAGCTTTCTTT. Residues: CASRRGAQGESEAFF.